This T cell receptor beta chain was sequenced for a study of control samples from healthy donors and cancer patients (dated by TCRdb to the early 2020s). Receptor libraries were prepared by the immunoSEQ multiplex PCR assay. In its TCRdb copy, this immuneACCESS table keeps in-frame sequences only and misses some clones. Where compared with another copy, unresolved V genes explain less than half of these, and the others have no known cause. The sample includes fewer than 95,000 clones, with 85% observed a single time. The ten largest clones capture roughly a fifth of the sample. To note about this clone: This clone's antigen is unknown. One base away there is no much larger clone; base qualities are not given.

The TCR sequence derives from a man younger than 40 in good health. Sequencing was carried out using blood.

The sequence in DNA is TGTGCCAGCAGCTCCGCCCCGTCCGGTCAGCCCCAGCATTTT. Its protein is CASSSAPSGQPQHF. The chain is made from TRBV7-9 and TRBJ1-5; the D gene is unclear. The CDR3 measures 14 amino acids from cysteine to phenylalanine. CDR3 DNA only is kept here, 42 bases in frame from base 1. For CDR1 and CDR2, the germline V gene (reference sequence) lists SEHNR and FQNEAQ. V drops 4 bases and J drops 6 bases, leaving 13 bases in between.